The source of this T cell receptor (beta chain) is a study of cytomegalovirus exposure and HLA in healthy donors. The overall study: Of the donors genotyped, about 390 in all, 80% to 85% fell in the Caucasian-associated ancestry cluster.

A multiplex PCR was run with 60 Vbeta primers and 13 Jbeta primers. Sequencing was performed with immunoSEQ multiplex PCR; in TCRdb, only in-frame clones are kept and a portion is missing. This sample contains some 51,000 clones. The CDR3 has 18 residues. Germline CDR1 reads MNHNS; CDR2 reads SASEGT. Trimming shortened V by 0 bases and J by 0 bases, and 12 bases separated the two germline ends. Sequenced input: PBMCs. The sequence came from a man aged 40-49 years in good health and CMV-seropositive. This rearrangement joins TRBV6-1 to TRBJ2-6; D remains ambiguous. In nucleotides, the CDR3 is TGTGCCAGCAGTGAAGCTGACGTATGGAGCTCTGGGGCCAACGTCCTGACTTTC. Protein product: CASSEADVWSSGANVLTF.